A selection of T cell receptor beta chains follows, all from one sample in a study of siplizumab effects on memory and regulatory T cells. Sequenced by immunoSEQ multiplex PCR; TCRdb stores in-frame clones only, minus some. The table has about 120,000 clones, about 93% seen once. Sequenced: non-Treg CD4+ T cells sorted from blood. These receptor sequences come from a human donor in good health. Both conserved end residues are part of each CDR3. A D gene is named only where the DNA matches it firmly. Clone size is given for some rows only: seen once, a few or many times, or a class if the clone is expanded.

j_gene	d_gene	abundance	v_gene	CDR3aa	CDR3nt
TRBJ1-2	NA	NA	TRBV12-5	CASGLVLSGYGYTF	TGTGCTAGTGGTTTGGTACTATCGGGATATGGCTACACCTTC
TRBJ1-5	NA	NA	TRBV4-1	CASSGDTSQQGHQPQHF	TGCGCCAGCAGCGGGGATACCTCCCAACAGGGCCATCAGCCCCAGCATTTT
TRBJ1-5	TRBD1	NA	TRBV4-1	CASSRQGADTRQPQHF	TGCGCCAGCAGCCGACAGGGCGCCGATACCCGTCAGCCCCAGCATTTT
TRBJ1-2	TRBD1	NA	TRBV6-5	CASSTGTGWNYGYTF	TGTGCCAGCAGTACAGGGACAGGTTGGAACTATGGCTACACCTTC
TRBJ2-2	NA	NA	TRBV27	CASSLTWNTGELFF	TGTGCCAGCAGCCTGACGTGGAACACCGGGGAGCTGTTTTTT
TRBJ1-2	NA	NA	TRBV5-6	CASSLSQGYTF	TGTGCCAGCAGCTTGAGCCAGGGCTACACCTTC
TRBJ1-3	NA	NA	TRBV12-5	CASGSMLVSSGNTIYF	TGTGCTAGTGGGAGTATGTTAGTGAGCTCTGGAAACACCATATATTTT
TRBJ1-2	NA	NA	TRBV18	CASSPGSATYGYTF	TGTGCCAGCTCACCAGGTTCTGCGACGTATGGCTACACCTTC
TRBJ1-2	NA	NA	TRBV21-1	CASSKDYGYTF	TGTGCCAGCAGCAAAGACTATGGCTACACCTTC
TRBJ2-3	TRBD2	NA	TRBV5-1	CASSLAVSGGGSTDTQYF	TGCGCCAGCAGCTTGGCGGTCAGCGGCGGGGGGAGCACAGATACGCAGTATTTT
TRBJ1-5	TRBD1	once	TRBV2	CASSEGTVSNQPQHF	TGTGCCAGCAGTGAGGGGACAGTTAGCAATCAGCCCCAGCATTTT
TRBJ1-1	NA	NA	TRBV10-1	CASRSGLNTEAFF	TGCGCCAGCAGATCAGGTTTGAACACTGAAGCTTTCTTT
TRBJ1-5	NA	NA	TRBV4-3	CASRRKESQPQHF	TGCGCCAGCAGACGGAAGGAGAGCCAGCCCCAGCATTTT
TRBJ1-2	NA	NA	TRBV6-1	CASRLTGSNYGYTF	TGTGCCAGCAGGCTTACCGGGTCAAACTATGGCTACACCTTC
TRBJ1-2	NA	NA	TRBV6-1	CATSGHHPYGYTF	TGTGCCACCTCGGGACACCATCCATATGGCTACACCTTC
TRBJ2-7	NA	NA	TRBV7-8	CASSLVNEQYF	TGTGCCAGCAGCTTAGTAAACGAGCAGTACTTC
TRBJ2-5	NA	NA	TRBV30	CAWSVQEETQYF	TGTGCCTGGAGTGTACAGGAGGAGACCCAGTACTTC
TRBJ2-3	NA	NA	TRBV9	CASSVVGSTDTQYF	TGTGCCAGCAGCGTAGTCGGATCCACAGATACGCAGTATTTT
TRBJ2-5	TRBD2	NA	TRBV28	CASHFSGGARETQYF	TGTGCCAGCCATTTCAGCGGGGGGGCCCGCGAGACCCAGTACTTC
TRBJ2-3	TRBD2	NA	TRBV2	CASSLLAGATDTQYF	TGTGCCAGCAGCCTTTTAGCGGGGGCCACAGATACGCAGTATTTT
TRBJ1-5	NA	NA	TRBV28	CASTGTVDQPQHF	TGTGCCAGCACCGGGACCGTGGATCAGCCCCAGCATTTT
TRBJ2-5	TRBD2	NA	TRBV7-9	CASSPGTSGGARETQYF	TGTGCCAGCAGCCCCGGGACTAGCGGGGGGGCCAGGGAGACCCAGTACTTC
TRBJ2-7	NA	NA	TRBV19	CASSGGYSEQYF	TGTGCCAGTAGTGGAGGGTATAGCGAGCAGTACTTC
TRBJ1-2	NA	few	TRBV5-1	CASSLGSPGDIGYTF	TGCGCCAGCAGCTTGGGAAGTCCAGGGGATATTGGCTACACCTTC
TRBJ2-3	TRBD2	NA	TRBV5-6	CASSFLGGLGSDTQYF	TGTGCCAGCAGCTTTCTCGGGGGACTAGGCTCAGATACGCAGTATTTT
TRBJ1-5	NA	NA	TRBV29-1	CSVKEGPSNQPQHF	TGCAGCGTTAAGGAGGGGCCTAGCAATCAGCCCCAGCATTTT
TRBJ1-2	NA	NA	TRBV14	CASSPPARLPYYGYTF	TGTGCCAGCAGCCCGCCCGCCCGACTACCCTACTATGGCTACACCTTC
TRBJ2-1	TRBD2	NA	TRBV7-2	CASSWEGSGGTDEQFF	TGTGCCAGCAGTTGGGAGGGTAGCGGGGGGACGGATGAGCAGTTCTTC
TRBJ2-1	TRBD2	once	TRBV10-3	CAISDREGGGAEQFF	TGTGCCATCAGTGATAGGGAGGGCGGGGGTGCTGAGCAGTTCTTC
TRBJ2-5	TRBD2	NA	TRBV9	CASSVMGLAGGQETQYF	TGTGCCAGCAGCGTAATGGGACTAGCGGGGGGGCAAGAGACCCAGTACTTC
TRBJ2-7	TRBD2	few	TRBV19	CASGDLAASSYEQYF	TGTGCCAGTGGAGACCTAGCGGCCTCCTCCTACGAGCAGTACTTC
TRBJ2-1	TRBD2	once	TRBV4-1	CASPRGVPYNEQFF	TGCGCCAGCCCGCGGGGGGTTCCCTACAATGAGCAGTTCTTC
TRBJ2-1	TRBD2	NA	TRBV18	CASSPSGGPYNEQFF	TGTGCCAGCTCTCCTAGCGGGGGGCCATACAATGAGCAGTTCTTC
TRBJ1-2	TRBD1	NA	TRBV5-1	CASSLGLGGDYGYTF	TGCGCCAGCAGCCTGGGGCTAGGGGGCGACTATGGCTACACCTTC
TRBJ1-2	NA	NA	TRBV11-3	CASSFVAGDGYTF	TGTGCCAGCAGCTTTGTGGCAGGGGATGGCTACACCTTC